These 5 T cell receptor beta chains were all obtained from the same sample, sequenced in a study of blood T cell repertoires in COVID-19. The assay was immunoSEQ multiplex PCR, and TCRdb's table has in-frame clones only and misses some. The repertoire consists of tens of thousands of clones, with approximately 90% occurring once and the leading ten covering approximately 6.4%. Material: peripheral blood. The receptors derive from a woman in her forties or fifties with acute or convalescent COVID-19.

The genes are TRBV5-1 and TRBJ1-6; 7 nucleotides agree with TRBD1. The junction had 7 bases not matched to a gene; V was cut back by 0 bases and J by 10 bases. The CDR3 consists of 15 residues. CDR1 SGHRS and CDR2 YFSETQ come from the germline V gene. The CDR3 loop is CASSLVSRGDSPLHF. The CDR3 coding sequence is TGCGCCAGCAGCTTGGTTAGCAGGGGGGACTCACCCCTCCACTTT.

The chain recombines TRBV7-6 with TRBJ1-4, with D tentatively TRBD1 (5 bases). Germline CDR1 SGHVS, CDR2 FNYEAQ. The CDR3 is 15 amino acids. Trimming removed 5 bases at V and 3 bases at J, with 13 bases between. CDR3 loop: CASSLAGKANEKLFF. The DNA for the CDR3 is TGTGCCAGCAGCCTCGCAGGGAAGGCTAATGAAAAACTGTTTTTT.

The chain joins TRBV11-3 to TRBJ2-3, with D unresolved. The germline V and J ends were trimmed by 1 base and 2 bases, with 4 bases remaining between them. The CDR3 extends over 13 amino acids. Looked up from germline, CDR1 is SGHNT and CDR2 is YENEEA. The CDR3 DNA follows: TGTGCCAGCAGCTTAGTCAACACAGATACGCAGTATTTT. Residues: CASSLVNTDTQYF.

This chain links TRBV5-1 with TRBJ2-5; TRBD2 matches 13 bases. The V and J ends lost 3 bases and 4 bases, in that order; junction bases with no gene match: 9. Germline CDR1 is SGHRS and CDR2 is YFSETQ. The CDR3 has 17 residues. CDR3 DNA: TGCGCCAGCAGCTCGAAGACTAGCGGGGGGCTGGGAGAGACCCAGTACTTC. This translates into CASSSKTSGGLGETQYF. Complete variable domain (other parts from reference TRBV5-1 and TRBJ2-5): KAGVTQTPRYLIKTRGQQVTLSCSPISGHRSVSWYQQTPGQGLQFLFEYFSETQRNKGNFPGRFSGRQFSNSRSEMNVSTLELGDSALYLCASSSKTSGGLGETQYFGPGTRLLVL.

The rearrangement joins TRBV30 to TRBJ2-1; 8 positions match TRBD1. The CDR3 contains 16 residues. CDR1 and CDR2 (germline): GTSNPN, SVGIG (reference sequence). The V and J ends lost 3 bases and 2 bases, in that order; junction bases with no gene match: 9. CDR3 region: CAWRPRGTGAYNEQFF. The DNA for the CDR3 is TGTGCCTGGAGGCCCCGGGGGACAGGAGCCTACAATGAGCAGTTCTTC.